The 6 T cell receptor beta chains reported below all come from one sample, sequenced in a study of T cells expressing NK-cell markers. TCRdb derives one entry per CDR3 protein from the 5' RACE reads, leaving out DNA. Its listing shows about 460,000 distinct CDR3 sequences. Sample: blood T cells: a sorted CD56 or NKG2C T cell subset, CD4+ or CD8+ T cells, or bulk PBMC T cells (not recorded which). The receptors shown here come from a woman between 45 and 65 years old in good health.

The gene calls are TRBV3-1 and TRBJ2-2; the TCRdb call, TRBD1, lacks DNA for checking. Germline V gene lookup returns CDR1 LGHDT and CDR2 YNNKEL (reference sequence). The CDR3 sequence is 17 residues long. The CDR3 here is CASSQHGQGGGDGELFF.

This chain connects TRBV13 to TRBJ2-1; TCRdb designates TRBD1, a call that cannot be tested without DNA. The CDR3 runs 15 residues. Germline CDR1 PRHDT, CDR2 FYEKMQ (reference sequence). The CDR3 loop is CASSLTGGGDNEQFF.

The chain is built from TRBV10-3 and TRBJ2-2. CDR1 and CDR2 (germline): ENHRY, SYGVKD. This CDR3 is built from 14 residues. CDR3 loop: CAISEALQSGELFF.

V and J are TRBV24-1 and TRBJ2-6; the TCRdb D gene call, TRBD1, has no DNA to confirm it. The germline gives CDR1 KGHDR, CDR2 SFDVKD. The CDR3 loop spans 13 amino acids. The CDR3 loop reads CATSLGATNVLTF.

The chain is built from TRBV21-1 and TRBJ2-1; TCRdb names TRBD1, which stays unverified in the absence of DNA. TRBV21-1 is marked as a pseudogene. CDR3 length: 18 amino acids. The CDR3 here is CASSKSAPRGSPYNEQFF.

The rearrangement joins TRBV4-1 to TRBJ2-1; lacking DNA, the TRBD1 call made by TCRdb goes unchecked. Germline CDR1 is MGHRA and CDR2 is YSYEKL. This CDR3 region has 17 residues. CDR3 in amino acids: CASSQAGTQFNRNEQFF.